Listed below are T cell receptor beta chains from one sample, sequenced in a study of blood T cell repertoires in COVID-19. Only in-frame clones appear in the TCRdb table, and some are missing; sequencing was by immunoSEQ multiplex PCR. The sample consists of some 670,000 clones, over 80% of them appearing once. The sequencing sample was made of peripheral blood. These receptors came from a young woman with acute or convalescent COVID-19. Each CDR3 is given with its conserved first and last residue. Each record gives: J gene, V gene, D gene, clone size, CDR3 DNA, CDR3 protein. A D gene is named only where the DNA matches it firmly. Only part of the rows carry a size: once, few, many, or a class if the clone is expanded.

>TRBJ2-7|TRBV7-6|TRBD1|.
TGTGCCAGCAGCTTAGCCAGACCGGGACAGGGAGGCGAGCAGTACTTC
CASSLARPGQGGEQYF
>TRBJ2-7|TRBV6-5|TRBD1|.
TGTGCCAGCAGTCCTGGACAGGGGAACGACGAGCAGTACTTC
CASSPGQGNDEQYF
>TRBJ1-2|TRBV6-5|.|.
TGTGCCAGCACCGCAACTCGGGGGAATGGCTACACCTTC
CASTATRGNGYTF
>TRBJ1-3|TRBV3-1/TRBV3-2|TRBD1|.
TGTGCCAGCAGCCAAGTACCCAGGGGGGAAGGAAACACCATATATTTT
CASSQVPRGEGNTIYF
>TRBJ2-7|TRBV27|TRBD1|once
TGTGCCAGCAGTCCACGACAGGGAACAGGCTACGAGCAGTACTTC
CASSPRQGTGYEQYF
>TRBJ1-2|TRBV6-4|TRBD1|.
TGTGCCAGCGTCATGGCAGGGGGACCTAACTATGGCTACACCTTC
CASVMAGGPNYGYTF
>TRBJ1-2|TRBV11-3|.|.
TGTGCCAGCAGTACGTCTAAGCGTGGCTACACCTTC
CASSTSKRGYTF
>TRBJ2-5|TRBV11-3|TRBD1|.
TGTGCCAGCGCACAGGGGGGAGAGACCCAGTACTTC
CASAQGGETQYF
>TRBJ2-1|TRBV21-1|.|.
TGTGCCAGCAGCCGGGACAACTCCTACAATGAGCAGTTCTTC
CASSRDNSYNEQFF
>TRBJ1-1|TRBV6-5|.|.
TGTGCCAGCAGTTACTCAATACGGGTGAACACTGAAGCTTTCTTT
CASSYSIRVNTEAFF
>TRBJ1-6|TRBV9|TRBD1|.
TGTGCCAGCAGTCCAGGGGGAGCGAATTCACCCCTCCACTTT
CASSPGGANSPLHF
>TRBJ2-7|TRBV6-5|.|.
TGTGCCAGCAGTTCCGGACAGTACTCCGAGCAGTACTTC
CASSSGQYSEQYF
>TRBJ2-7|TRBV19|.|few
TGTGCCAGTAGCCTAGCCCCTGACTCCTCCTACGAGCAGTACTTC
CASSLAPDSSYEQYF
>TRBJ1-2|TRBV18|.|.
TGTGCCAGCTCACCCAGGAGGGAGAATGGCTACACCTTC
CASSPRRENGYTF
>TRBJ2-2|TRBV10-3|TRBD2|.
TGTGCCACCCTAGCGGGGGGAGGTACCGGGGAGCTGTTTTTT
CATLAGGGTGELFF
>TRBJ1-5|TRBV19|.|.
TGTGCCAGTAGTACCGGCAATCAGCCCCAGCATTTT
CASSTGNQPQHF
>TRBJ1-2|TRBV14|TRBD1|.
TGTGCCAGCAGCGGACAGGGAACTAGAGCTGGCTACACCTTC
CASSGQGTRAGYTF
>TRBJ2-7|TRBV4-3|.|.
TGCGCCAGCAGCAGAGCCGACAGTAACGAGCAGTACTTC
CASSRADSNEQYF
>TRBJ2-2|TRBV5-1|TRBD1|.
TGCGCCAGCAGCTTGGTTGTATCCCCACTCCGGGACAGGCACTTCACCGGGGAGCTGTTTTTT
CASSLVVSPLRDRHFTGELFF
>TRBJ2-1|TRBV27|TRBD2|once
TGTGCCAGCAACCCCTGGACTAGCGGGGGCCTCACGGGAGAGCAGTTCTTC
CASNPWTSGGLTGEQFF
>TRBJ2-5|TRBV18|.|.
TGTGCCAGCTCACCAAGACCAGGGGTGGAGACCCAGTACTTC
CASSPRPGVETQYF
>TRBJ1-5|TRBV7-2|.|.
TGTGCCAGCAGCTTAGGAGTGCATAGCAATCAGCCCCAGCATTTT
CASSLGVHSNQPQHF
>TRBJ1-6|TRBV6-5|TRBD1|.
TGTGCCAGCAGCCGGGACAGGGTCTATTCACCCCTCCACTTT
CASSRDRVYSPLHF
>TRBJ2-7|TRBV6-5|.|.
TGTGCCAGCAGCGGAGGTCCCCGAGCGGAGTACTTC
CASSGGPRAEYF
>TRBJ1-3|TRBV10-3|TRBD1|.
TGTGCCATCAGTGATCCGAAGGGGGCGCTTGTATGGATTTTT
CAISDPKGALVWIF
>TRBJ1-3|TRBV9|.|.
TGTGCCAGCAGCACCGGGGGAGCTGGAAACACCATATATTTT
CASSTGGAGNTIYF
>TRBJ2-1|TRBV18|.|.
TGTGCCAGCTCACCACCGTCGAGCTCCTACAATGAGCAGTTCTTC
CASSPPSSSYNEQFF
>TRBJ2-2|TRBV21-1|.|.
TGCCCCGAGCAGACGATATTCTGGGGTACAGGGATGAGGCCCGGGGAGCTGTTTTTT
CPEQTIFWGTGMRPGELFF